This is a list of T cell receptor beta chains from one sample in a study of neurological immune-mediated disorders. In TCRdb, the 5' RACE reads were re-called with MiXCR into one record per CDR3 protein. There are 50,000 to 80,000 distinct CDR3 sequences in the sample; around 3% occur only once, and approximately 3.5% lies in the top ten. The sample taken for sequencing was PBMCs. These receptors were obtained from a middle-aged man with multiple sclerosis. The CDR3 runs from the conserved cysteine through the conserved F or W. D genes are given only for firm matches. Only part of the rows carry a size: once, few, many, or a class if the clone is expanded.

j_call v_call d_call clone_size cdr3_aa cdr3_nt
TRBJ2-5 TRBV6-5 NA many CASRLVWRGQGDTQYF TGTGCCAGCAGATTAGTTTGGAGGGGGCAAGGAGACACCCAGTACTTC
TRBJ2-1 TRBV12-3/TRBV12-4 NA many CASSSGQGSYNEQFF TGTGCCAGCAGTTCAGGTCAGGGCTCCTACAATGAGCAGTTCTTC
TRBJ2-7 TRBV4-2 NA many CASSRTGAGNDYEQYF TGTGCCAGCAGCCGAACGGGGGCAGGTAATGACTACGAGCAGTACTTC
TRBJ2-6 TRBV7-2 NA many CASSPAGTGVSGANVLTF TGTGCCAGCAGCCCAGCAGGGACTGGAGTATCTGGGGCCAACGTCCTGACTTTC
TRBJ1-1 TRBV25-1 TRBD1 many CASSEYNRGLGRTEAFF TGTGCCAGCAGTGAATACAACAGGGGGCTGGGGCGGACTGAAGCTTTCTTT
TRBJ1-5 TRBV10-1 NA NA CASSECGQYNQPQHF TGCGCCAGCAGTGAGTGTGGTCAATACAATCAGCCCCAGCATTTT
TRBJ1-6 TRBV7-6 NA many CAHGGRNAPLHF TGTGCCCACGGGGGCCGAAACGCACCCCTCCACTTT
TRBJ2-7 TRBV20-1 TRBD1 many CSARDFGTGGFYEQYF TGCAGTGCTAGAGATTTTGGGACAGGGGGGTTCTACGAGCAGTACTTC
TRBJ1-1 TRBV3-1 TRBD1 many CASSPQGTEAFF TGTGCCAGCAGCCCACAGGGGACTGAAGCTTTCTTT
TRBJ2-3 TRBV29-1 NA many CSVEGGGVSYGDTQYF TGCAGCGTTGAAGGTGGGGGTGTCTCGTATGGAGATACGCAGTATTTT
TRBJ1-2 TRBV5-1 NA NA CASSLGRGGGYTF TGCGCCAGCAGTCTGGGGCGGGGAGGTGGCTACACCTTC
TRBJ2-1 TRBV12-3/TRBV12-4 NA NA CASRELHVGGTNEQFF TGTGCCAGCAGGGAACTCCACGTGGGAGGCACCAATGAGCAGTTCTTC
TRBJ2-4 TRBV18 TRBD1 NA CASSFVTATQGARNIQYF TGTGCCAGCTCATTTGTCACGGCCACACAGGGGGCCCGGAACATTCAGTACTTC
TRBJ1-1 TRBV7-9 NA many CASSFGENTEAFF TGTGCCAGCAGCTTTGGCGAAAACACTGAAGCTTTCTTT
TRBJ2-3 TRBV18 NA many CASSPDTDTQYF TGTGCCAGCTCACCAGACACAGATACGCAGTATTTT
TRBJ2-7 TRBV2 NA NA CASNRALNPYEQYF TGTGCCAGCAATAGGGCCCTGAACCCCTACGAGCAGTACTTC
TRBJ2-5 TRBV20-1 TRBD2 many CSALLAGGQETQYF TGCAGTGCTTTACTAGCGGGGGGGCAAGAGACCCAGTACTTC
TRBJ2-7 TRBV21-1 NA many CASSSRTGFSYEQYF TGTGCCAGCAGCTCGCGGACAGGGTTCTCCTACGAGCAGTACTTC
TRBJ2-7 TRBV20-1 NA many CSARRAHSSYEQYF TGCAGTGCTAGAAGGGCCCACAGCTCCTACGAGCAGTACTTC
TRBJ1-1 TRBV5-6 NA many CASSLDRLNTEAFF TGTGCCAGCAGCTTGGACAGATTGAACACTGAAGCTTTCTTT
TRBJ1-6 TRBV7-8 NA many CASSLEPGTGSPLHF TGTGCCAGCAGCTTAGAACCGGGAACGGGTTCACCCCTCCACTTT
TRBJ2-1 TRBV5-1 TRBD1 many CASSWRQGSSYNEQFF TGCGCCAGCAGCTGGAGACAGGGGAGCTCCTACAATGAGCAGTTCTTC
TRBJ2-5 TRBV2 TRBD1 many CASSGQGAEGTQYF TGTGCCAGCAGTGGACAGGGGGCCGAGGGGACCCAGTACTTC
TRBJ1-1 TRBV19 NA few CASSIRGTVNTEAFF TGTGCCAGTAGTATTAGGGGGACGGTGAACACTGAAGCTTTCTTT
TRBJ2-4 TRBV20-1 TRBD2 many CSAFEGLANIQYF TGCAGTGCTTTTGAAGGACTAGCAAACATTCAGTACTTC
TRBJ2-7 TRBV10-3 TRBD1 many CAISQLGQGNEQYF TGTGCCATCAGTCAACTGGGACAGGGCAACGAGCAGTACTTC
TRBJ2-2 TRBV5-1 NA many CASSLLEHTNTGELFF TGCGCCAGCAGCTTGCTAGAGCACACGAACACCGGGGAGCTGTTTTTT
TRBJ1-2 TRBV28 NA many CASTNAGIGGGESGYTF TGTGCCAGCACTAATGCTGGCATCGGGGGAGGAGAGAGTGGCTACACCTTC
TRBJ2-2 TRBV7-2 NA many CASSFHQGLNTGELFF TGTGCCAGCAGCTTCCATCAGGGCCTAAACACCGGGGAGCTGTTTTTT
TRBJ1-3 TRBV20-1 TRBD1 many CSAADRGRNTIYF TGCAGTGCTGCGGACAGGGGGAGGAACACCATATATTTT
TRBJ2-3 TRBV3-1 NA many CASSQDGLRTDTQYF TGTGCCAGCAGCCAAGACGGACTGCGCACAGATACGCAGTATTTT
TRBJ2-2 TRBV12-3/TRBV12-4 NA many CASSLSGGSGELFF TGTGCCAGCAGTTTGTCTGGGGGGTCCGGGGAGCTGTTTTTT
TRBJ1-3 TRBV12-3/TRBV12-4 NA many CASSLKTWGNTIYF TGTGCCAGCAGTTTAAAGACATGGGGAAACACCATATATTTT